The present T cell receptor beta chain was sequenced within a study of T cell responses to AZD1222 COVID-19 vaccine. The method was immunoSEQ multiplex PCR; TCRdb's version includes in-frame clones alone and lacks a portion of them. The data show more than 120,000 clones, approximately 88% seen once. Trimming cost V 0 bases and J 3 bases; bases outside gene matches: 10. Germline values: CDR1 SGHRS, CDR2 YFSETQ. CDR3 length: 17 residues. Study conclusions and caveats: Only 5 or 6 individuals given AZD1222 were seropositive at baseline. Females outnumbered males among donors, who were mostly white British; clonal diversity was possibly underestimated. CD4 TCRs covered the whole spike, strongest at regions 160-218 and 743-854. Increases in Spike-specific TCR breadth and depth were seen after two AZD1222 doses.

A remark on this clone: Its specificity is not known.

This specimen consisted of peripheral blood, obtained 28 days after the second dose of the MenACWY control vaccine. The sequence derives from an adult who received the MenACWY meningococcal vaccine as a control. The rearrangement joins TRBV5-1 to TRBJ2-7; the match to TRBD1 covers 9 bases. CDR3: CASSLETAGTGSYEQYF. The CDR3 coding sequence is TGCGCCAGCAGCTTGGAAACTGCCGGGACAGGGAGCTACGAGCAGTACTTC.